One and the same sample provided the 10 T cell receptor beta chains below, sequenced in a study of cytomegalovirus exposure and HLA in healthy donors. Amplification used 60 Vbeta primers and 13 Jbeta primers. Only in-frame clones appear in the TCRdb table, and some are missing; sequencing was by immunoSEQ multiplex PCR. Of fewer than 250,000 clones in the sample, about 83% were seen once. Input material: PBMCs. These receptors originate from a woman aged 50 to 65 in good health and CMV-seropositive.

V usage is TRBV6-4 and J usage is TRBJ1-1, with unresolved D. V dropped 3 bases and J dropped 2 bases, with 10 bases sitting between them. The CDR3 is 14 amino acids. Germline V lookup: CDR1 MRHNA, CDR2 SNTAGT. In DNA form, the CDR3 reads TGTGCCAGCAGTGAAGAGAGTCGAAACACTGAAGCTTTCTTT. Its protein is CASSEESRNTEAFF.

The chain has TRBV2 and TRBJ2-6; TRBD1 matches 10 bases. The CDR3 runs 21 residues. V gave up 3 bases and J gave up 3 bases; unmatched junction bases: 17. CDR1 SNHLY and CDR2 FYNNEI come from the germline V gene. The CDR3 sequence is CASSDNPKDRGFFRGANVLTF. Written as DNA, the CDR3 is TGTGCCAGCAGTGACAACCCCAAGGACAGGGGGTTTTTCCGTGGGGCCAACGTCCTGACTTTC.

The chain has TRBV5-1 and TRBJ2-7; no clear D. V was shortened by 1 base and J by 5 bases, with 7 bases between the two germline ends. Germline values: CDR1 SGHRS, CDR2 YFSETQ. The CDR3 runs 12 residues. The CDR3 nucleotides read TGCGCCAGCAGCTTGTCTCTCCACGAGCAGTACTTC. This codes for CASSLSLHEQYF. The full variable domain, its missing parts supplied by reference TRBV5-1 and TRBJ2-7, is KAGVTQTPRYLIKTRGQQVTLSCSPISGHRSVSWYQQTPGQGLQFLFEYFSETQRNKGNFPGRFSGRQFSNSRSEMNVSTLELGDSALYLCASSLSLHEQYFGPGTRLTVT.

In nucleotides, the CDR3 is TGCGCCAGCAGCTGGGCCCCCGGGACAGGGGGAATTAATCAGCCCCAGCATTTT. It encodes CASSWAPGTGGINQPQHF. The chain recombines TRBV5-1 with TRBJ1-5, with 11 bases that match TRBD1. V lost 3 bases and J lost 4; bases outside the gene matches: 12. The CDR3 extends over 18 amino acids. Germline V CDR1 and CDR2: SGHRS, YFSETQ.

The chain links TRBV30 to TRBJ1-2, with 8 bases fitting TRBD1. CDR1 and CDR2 (germline): GTSNPN, SVGIG (reference sequence). The CDR3 is 13 residues long. V lost 3 bases, J lost 6 bases, and 6 bases stayed unmatched. The CDR3 nucleotides are TGTGCCTGGAGGCAAGGACAGGGCGATGGCTACACCTTC. The encoded protein is CAWRQGQGDGYTF.

The genes are TRBV9 and TRBJ2-1; TRBD2 matches at 9 bases. CDR3 length: 14 amino acids. The germline gives CDR1 SGDLS, CDR2 YYNGEE. V trimming: 3 bases; J trimming: 5 bases; junction bases outside the gene matches: 3. Here the CDR3 DNA reads TGTGCCAGCAGCGGCGGGGGGGCGAACAATGAGCAGTTCTTC. Translated, it gives CASSGGGANNEQFF.

The V gene is TRBV30, the J gene TRBJ1-2; 7 bases align to TRBD1. CDR3 length: 13 amino acids. The V and J ends lost 1 base and 1 base, in that order; junction bases with no gene match: 0. Germline CDR1 GTSNPN, CDR2 SVGIG (reference sequence). The CDR3 DNA reads TGTGCCTGGAGTGGACAGGGTAACTATGGCTACACCTTC. The encoded protein is CAWSGQGNYGYTF.

The chain is built from TRBV27 and TRBJ1-2; D is ambiguous. CDR1 and CDR2 from the germline V gene are MNHEY and SMNVEV (reference sequence). The V gene lost 2 bases and the J gene lost 6 bases, with 16 bases spanning the gap. CDR3 length: 15 amino acids. CDR3 nucleotides: TGTGCCAGCAGTTTAGGGCCCACCCCATCCCATGGCTACACCTTC. Amino acid sequence: CASSLGPTPSHGYTF.

This chain joins TRBV19 and TRBJ2-3, with 12 positions matching TRBD2. This CDR3 contains 16 residues. The germline gives CDR1 LNHDA, CDR2 SQIVND (reference sequence). Trimming at V came to 8 bases and at J to 2 bases, leaving 8 bases not matched to a gene. The CDR3 region has the DNA TGTGCCAGTTCTCCAGGACTAGCGGGGACCACAGATACGCAGTATTTT. This gives the protein CASSPGLAGTTDTQYF.

V gene TRBV6-5 combines with J gene TRBJ1-2; the match to TRBD1 covers 7 bases. V lost 6 bases and J lost 4; bases outside the gene matches: 5. The CDR3 runs to 13 residues. CDR1 is MNHEY and CDR2 is SVGAGI in the germline V gene. The CDR3 loop is CASSLGQTYGYTF. In nucleotides, the CDR3 is TGTGCCAGCAGCCTGGGACAGACCTATGGCTACACCTTC.